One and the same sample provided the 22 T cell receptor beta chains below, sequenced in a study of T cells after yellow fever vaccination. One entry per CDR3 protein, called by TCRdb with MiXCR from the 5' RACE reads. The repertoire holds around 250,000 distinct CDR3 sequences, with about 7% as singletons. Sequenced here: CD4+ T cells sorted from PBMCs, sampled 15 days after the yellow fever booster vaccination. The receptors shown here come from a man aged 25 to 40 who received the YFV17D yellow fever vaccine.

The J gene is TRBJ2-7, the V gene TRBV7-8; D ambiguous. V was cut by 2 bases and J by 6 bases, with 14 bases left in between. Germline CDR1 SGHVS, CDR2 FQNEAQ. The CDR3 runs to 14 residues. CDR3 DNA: TGTGCCAGCAGCTTACAAGGAGTAACGTCCGAGCAGTACTTC. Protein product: CASSLQGVTSEQYF.

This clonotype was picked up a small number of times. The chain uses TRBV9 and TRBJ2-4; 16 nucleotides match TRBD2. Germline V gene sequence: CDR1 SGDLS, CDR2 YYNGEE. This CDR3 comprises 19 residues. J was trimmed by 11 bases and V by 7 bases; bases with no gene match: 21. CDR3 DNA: TGTGCCAGCTCCCAAGACTCTATGGGACTAGCGGGAGGGCGCGGGGTTCAGTACTTC. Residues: CASSQDSMGLAGGRGVQYF.

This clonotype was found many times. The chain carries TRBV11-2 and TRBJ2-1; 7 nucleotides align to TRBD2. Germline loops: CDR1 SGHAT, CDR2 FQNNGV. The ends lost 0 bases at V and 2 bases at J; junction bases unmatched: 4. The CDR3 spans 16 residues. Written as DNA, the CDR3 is TGTGCCAGCAGCTTAGACTCCGGGACTACCTACAATGAGCAGTTCTTC. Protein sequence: CASSLDSGTTYNEQFF.

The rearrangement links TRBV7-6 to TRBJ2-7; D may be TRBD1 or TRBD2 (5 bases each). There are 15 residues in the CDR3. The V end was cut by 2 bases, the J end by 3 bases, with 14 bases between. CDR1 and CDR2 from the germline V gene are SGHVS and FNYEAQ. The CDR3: CASSLRSGPNYEQYF. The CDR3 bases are TGTGCCAGCAGCTTAAGATCGGGACCGAACTACGAGCAGTACTTC.

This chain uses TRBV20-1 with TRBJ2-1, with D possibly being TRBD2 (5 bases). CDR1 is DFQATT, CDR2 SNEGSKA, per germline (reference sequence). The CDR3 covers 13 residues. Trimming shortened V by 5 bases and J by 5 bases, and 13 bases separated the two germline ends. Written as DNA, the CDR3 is TGCAGTGCTCCAAGGTTGCGGGACAATGAGCAGTTCTTC. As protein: CSAPRLRDNEQFF.

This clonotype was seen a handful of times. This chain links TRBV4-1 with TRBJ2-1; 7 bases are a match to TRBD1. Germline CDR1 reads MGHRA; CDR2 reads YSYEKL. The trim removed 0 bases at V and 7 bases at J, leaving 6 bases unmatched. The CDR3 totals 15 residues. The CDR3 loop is CASSQDRYRGNEQFF. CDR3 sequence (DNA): TGCGCCAGCAGCCAAGATAGGTACAGGGGAAATGAGCAGTTCTTC.

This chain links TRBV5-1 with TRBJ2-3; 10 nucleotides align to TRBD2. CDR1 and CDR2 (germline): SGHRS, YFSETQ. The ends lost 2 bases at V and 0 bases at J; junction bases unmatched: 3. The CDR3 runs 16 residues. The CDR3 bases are TGCGCCAGCAGCTTAGGACTAGCGGCCAGCACAGATACGCAGTATTTT. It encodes CASSLGLAASTDTQYF.

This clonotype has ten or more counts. This CDR3 is CAWLNGLAGPAGELFF. The CDR3, as DNA: TGTGCCTGGCTAAACGGACTAGCGGGCCCCGCCGGGGAGCTGTTTTTT. V is TRBV30 and J is TRBJ2-2, with 11 bases lining up with TRBD2. The CDR3 consists of 16 residues. With V trimmed by 5 bases and J by 6 bases, 11 bases remained unmatched. CDR1 GTSNPN and CDR2 SVGIG come from the germline V gene (reference sequence).

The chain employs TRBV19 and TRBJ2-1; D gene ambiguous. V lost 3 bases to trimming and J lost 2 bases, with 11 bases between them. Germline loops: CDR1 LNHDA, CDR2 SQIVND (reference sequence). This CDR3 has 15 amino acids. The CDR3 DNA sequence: TGTGCCAGTAGTATCCCTCCACCGGCCTACAATGAGCAGTTCTTC. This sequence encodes CASSIPPPAYNEQFF.

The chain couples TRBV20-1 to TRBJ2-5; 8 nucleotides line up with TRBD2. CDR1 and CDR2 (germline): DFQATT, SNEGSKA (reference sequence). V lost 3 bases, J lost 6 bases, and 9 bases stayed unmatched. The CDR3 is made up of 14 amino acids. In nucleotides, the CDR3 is TGCAGTGCTAGGGAGAGCGGGAGAATGAAGACCCAGTACTTC. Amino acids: CSARESGRMKTQYF.

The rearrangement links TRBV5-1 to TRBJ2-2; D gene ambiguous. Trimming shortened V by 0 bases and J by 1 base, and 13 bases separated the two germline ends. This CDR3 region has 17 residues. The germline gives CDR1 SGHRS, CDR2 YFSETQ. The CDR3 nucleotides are TGCGCCAGCAGCTTGGACGTTGTAGGGCTGAACACCGGGGAGCTGTTTTTT. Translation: CASSLDVVGLNTGELFF.

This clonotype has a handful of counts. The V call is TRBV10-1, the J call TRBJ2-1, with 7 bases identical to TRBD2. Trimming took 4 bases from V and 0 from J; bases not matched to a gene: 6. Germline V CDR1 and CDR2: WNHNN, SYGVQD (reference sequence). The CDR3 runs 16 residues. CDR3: CASSGGGRSSYNEQFF. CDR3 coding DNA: TGCGCCAGCAGTGGCGGGGGACGTAGCTCCTACAATGAGCAGTTCTTC.

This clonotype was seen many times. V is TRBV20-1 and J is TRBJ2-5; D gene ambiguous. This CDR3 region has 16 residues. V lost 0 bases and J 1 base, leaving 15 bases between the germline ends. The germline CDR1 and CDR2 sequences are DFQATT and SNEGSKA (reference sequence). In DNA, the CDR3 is TGCAGTGCTAGAGATCTCTCGAAGGGAATCCAAGAGACCCAGTACTTC. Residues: CSARDLSKGIQETQYF.

CDR3 protein: CATSRDRAVATDTQYF. DNA for the CDR3: TGTGCCACCAGCAGAGATCGGGCAGTGGCCACAGATACGCAGTATTTT. V gene TRBV15 combines with J gene TRBJ2-3, with D unclear. In germline, CDR1 is LNHNV, CDR2 YYDKDF (reference sequence). Trimming removed 0 bases from V and 2 bases from J, with 12 bases in between. This CDR3 has 16 residues.

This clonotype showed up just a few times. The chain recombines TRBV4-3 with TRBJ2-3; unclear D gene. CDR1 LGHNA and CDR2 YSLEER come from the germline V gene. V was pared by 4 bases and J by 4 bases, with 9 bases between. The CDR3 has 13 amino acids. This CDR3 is CASSPRIADTQYF. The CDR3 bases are TGCGCCAGCAGCCCGAGAATTGCAGATACGCAGTATTTT.

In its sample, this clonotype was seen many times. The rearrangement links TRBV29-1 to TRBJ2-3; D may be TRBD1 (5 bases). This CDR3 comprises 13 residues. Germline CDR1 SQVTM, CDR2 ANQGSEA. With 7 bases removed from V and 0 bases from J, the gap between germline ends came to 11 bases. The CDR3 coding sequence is TGCAGCGAAAGGACACGGAGCACAGATACGCAGTATTTT. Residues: CSERTRSTDTQYF.

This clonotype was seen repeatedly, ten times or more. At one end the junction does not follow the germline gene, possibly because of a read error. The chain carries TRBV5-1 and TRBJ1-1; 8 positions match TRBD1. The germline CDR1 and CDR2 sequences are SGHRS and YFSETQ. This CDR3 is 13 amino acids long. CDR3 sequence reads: CASSLDRATEAFF. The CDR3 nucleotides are TGTGCCAGCAGTCTGGACAGGGCCACTGAAGCTTTCTTT.

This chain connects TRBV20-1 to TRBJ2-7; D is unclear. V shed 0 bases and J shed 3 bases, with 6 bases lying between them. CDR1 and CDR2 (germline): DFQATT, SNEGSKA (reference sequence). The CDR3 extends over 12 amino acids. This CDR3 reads CSARDGYYEQYF. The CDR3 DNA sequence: TGCAGTGCTAGAGATGGCTACTACGAGCAGTACTTC.

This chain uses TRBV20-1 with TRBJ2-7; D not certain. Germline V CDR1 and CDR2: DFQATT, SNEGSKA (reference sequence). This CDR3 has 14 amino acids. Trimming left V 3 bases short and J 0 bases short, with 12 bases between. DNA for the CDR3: TGCAGTGCTAGCGAGACTTTTAGCTCCTACGAGCAGTACTTC. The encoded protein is CSASETFSSYEQYF.

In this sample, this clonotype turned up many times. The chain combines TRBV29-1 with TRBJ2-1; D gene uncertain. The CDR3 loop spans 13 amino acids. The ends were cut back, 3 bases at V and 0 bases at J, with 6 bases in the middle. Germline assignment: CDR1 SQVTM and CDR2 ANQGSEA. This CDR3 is CSVDANSYNEQFF. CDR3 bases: TGCAGCGTTGACGCGAACTCCTACAATGAGCAGTTCTTC.

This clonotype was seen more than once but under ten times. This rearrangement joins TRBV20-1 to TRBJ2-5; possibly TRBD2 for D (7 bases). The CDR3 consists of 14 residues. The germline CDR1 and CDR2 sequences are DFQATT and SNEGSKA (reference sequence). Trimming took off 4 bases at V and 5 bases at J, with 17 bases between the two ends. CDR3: CSAMRGGNWETQYF. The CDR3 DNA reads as TGCAGTGCTATGAGGGGGGGAAATTGGGAGACCCAGTACTTC.

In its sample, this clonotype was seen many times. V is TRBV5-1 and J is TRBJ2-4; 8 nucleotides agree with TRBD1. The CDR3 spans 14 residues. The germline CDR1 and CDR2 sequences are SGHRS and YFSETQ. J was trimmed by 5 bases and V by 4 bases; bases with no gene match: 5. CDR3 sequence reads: CASSPTGGENIQYF. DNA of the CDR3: TGCGCCAGCAGCCCTACAGGGGGTGAAAACATTCAGTACTTC.